Listed here is a single T cell receptor beta chain. Its target is not known. Autoimmune disease history or systemic immunosuppression barred patients. Blood samples were obtained at baseline, cycle 4 day 1, and cycle 7 day 1. Repertoires were generated with immunoSEQ multiplex PCR, while TCRdb's copy carries only in-frame clones and drops some. The profile shows over 75,000 clones, 90% to 95% of them singletons. The sample belongs to a study of OX40 agonist ivuxolimab in advanced cancers. Study summary: Subjects had a mean age of around 60 years, with a range of roughly 23 to 80; less than 90% were male.

The CDR3 runs 12 residues. Germline V gives CDR1 SGHNT, CDR2 YYREEE (reference sequence). Trimming pared 4 bases from V and 4 bases from J, leaving 8 bases between. Study-wide points: The study found that CD8+ T cells averaged more expanded clones than CD4+.

Here the sequenced sample was CD4+ or CD8+ T cells sorted from blood, taken in a trial of the OX40 agonist ivuxolimab. The source of this sequence is an adult with an advanced solid tumor such as melanoma, head and neck, liver or kidney cancer. The rearrangement uses TRBV5-4 and TRBJ1-2; D is ambiguous. The CDR3 loop reads CASSPGLYGYTF. The CDR3 DNA reads as TGTGCCAGCAGCCCTGGACTCTATGGCTACACCTTC.